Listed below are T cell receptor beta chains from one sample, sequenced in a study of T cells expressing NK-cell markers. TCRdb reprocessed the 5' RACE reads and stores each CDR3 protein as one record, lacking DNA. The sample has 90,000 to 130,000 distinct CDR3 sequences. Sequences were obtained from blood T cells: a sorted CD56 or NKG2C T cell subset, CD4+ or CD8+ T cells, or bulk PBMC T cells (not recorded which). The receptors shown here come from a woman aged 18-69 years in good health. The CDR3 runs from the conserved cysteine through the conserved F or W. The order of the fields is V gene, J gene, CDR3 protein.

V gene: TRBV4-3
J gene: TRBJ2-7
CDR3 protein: CASSQESPGGYEQYF

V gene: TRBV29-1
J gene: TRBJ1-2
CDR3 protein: CSVEGDPNGTGKSSSYGYTF

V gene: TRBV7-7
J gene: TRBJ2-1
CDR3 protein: CATGTGVYNEQFF

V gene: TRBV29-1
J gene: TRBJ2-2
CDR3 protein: CSVDSRGELFF

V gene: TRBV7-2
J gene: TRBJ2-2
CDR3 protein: CATSRGLAPGELFF

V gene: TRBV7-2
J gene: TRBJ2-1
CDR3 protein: CASSLGRGGWWNEQFF

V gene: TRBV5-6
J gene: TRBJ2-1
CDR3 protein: CASSLRELANYNEQFF

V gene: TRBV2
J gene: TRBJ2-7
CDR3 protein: CASSEQSSYEQYF

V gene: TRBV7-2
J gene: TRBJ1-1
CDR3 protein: CASSLARDLNTEAFF

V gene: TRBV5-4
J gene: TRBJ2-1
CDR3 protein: CASSLGLAGVSYNEQFF

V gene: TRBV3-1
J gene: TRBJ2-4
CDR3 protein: CASSQDLASGVKNIQYF

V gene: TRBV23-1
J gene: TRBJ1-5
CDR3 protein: CASILGSNQPQHF

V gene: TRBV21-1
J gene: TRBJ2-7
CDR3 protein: CASGFLDRGVEQYF

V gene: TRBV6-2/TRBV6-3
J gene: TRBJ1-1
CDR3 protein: CASSRQLGTGQFRAPTEAFF

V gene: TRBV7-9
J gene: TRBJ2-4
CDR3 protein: CASSLVGKLAKNIQYF

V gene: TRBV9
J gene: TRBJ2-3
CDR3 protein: CASSVGGGDTQYF

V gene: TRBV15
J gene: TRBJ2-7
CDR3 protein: CATSRDSGTGGYEQYF

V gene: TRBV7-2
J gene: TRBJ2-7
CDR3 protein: CASSSGRMSSYEQYF

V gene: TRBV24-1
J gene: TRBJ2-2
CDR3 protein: CATSAGHPELFF

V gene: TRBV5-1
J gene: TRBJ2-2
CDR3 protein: CASRTGITNTGELFF

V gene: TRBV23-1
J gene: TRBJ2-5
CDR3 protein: CASTSKRNQYQETQYF

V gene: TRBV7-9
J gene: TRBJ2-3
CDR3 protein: CASSPLTGAGDTQYF

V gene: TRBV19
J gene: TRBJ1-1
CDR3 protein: CASSPDRLNTEAFF

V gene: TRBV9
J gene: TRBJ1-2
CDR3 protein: CASSGWGNGYTF

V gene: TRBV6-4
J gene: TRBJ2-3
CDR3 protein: CASSPTIGGAYRTDTQYF

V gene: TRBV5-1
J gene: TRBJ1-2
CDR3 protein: CASSWLDRGDYGYTF

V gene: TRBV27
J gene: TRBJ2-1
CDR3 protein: CASSSLAGGPYNEQFF